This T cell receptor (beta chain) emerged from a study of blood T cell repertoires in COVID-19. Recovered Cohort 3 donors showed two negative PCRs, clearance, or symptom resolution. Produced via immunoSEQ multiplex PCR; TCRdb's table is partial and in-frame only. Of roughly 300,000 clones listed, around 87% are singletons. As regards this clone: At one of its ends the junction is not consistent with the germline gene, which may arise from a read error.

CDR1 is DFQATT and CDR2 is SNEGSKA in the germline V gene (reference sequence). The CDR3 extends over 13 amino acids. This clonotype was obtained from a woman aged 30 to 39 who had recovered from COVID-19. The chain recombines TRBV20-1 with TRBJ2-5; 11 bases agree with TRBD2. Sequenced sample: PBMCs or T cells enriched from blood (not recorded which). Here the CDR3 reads CSASSGGEEAQYF. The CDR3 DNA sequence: TGCAGTGCAAGTAGCGGGGGGGAAGAGGCCCAGTACTTC.